Reported below is one TCR beta chain. This specimen belongs to a study of blood T cell repertoires in COVID-19. About the research overall: Some COVID-19 samples were acute and others convalescent; all came from the United States, Italy and Spain. From T cells, B-cell-depleted T cells, or PBMCs came the material, which was cDNA or gDNA.

Per the authors' pipeline: Counts of nucleated cells, estimated from reference gene primer amplification, were obtained. Profiled with immunoSEQ multiplex PCR; TCRdb holds only in-frame clones, not every one. V and J calls and clone size are given by that table; D and trimming were obtained from the DNA. Of 50,000 or so clones listed, over 75% are singletons. Recruited during active infection, patients (from Seattle) were subsequently followed longitudinally. The junction had 10 bases not matched to a gene; V was cut back by 5 bases and J by 4 bases. This CDR3 has 15 amino acids. The germline V gene has CDR1 MNHEY and CDR2 SVGEGT.

Sequenced sample: peripheral blood. The rearrangement uses TRBV6-2 or TRBV6-3 and TRBJ1-2, with 7 nucleotides matching TRBD1. The source is a man aged 80 or over with COVID-19, enrolled during active disease. CDR3 residues: CASSPEDRAFYGYTF. CDR3 nucleotide sequence: TGTGCCAGCAGTCCGGAAGACAGGGCCTTCTATGGCTACACCTTC.